This TCR beta chain comes out of a study of T cell responses to AZD1222 COVID-19 vaccine. Clones were sequenced by immunoSEQ multiplex PCR, and TCRdb holds only the in-frame ones, with some missing. The table shows approximately 110,000 clones, with about 87% occurring only once. The CDR3 is 15 amino acids. The sequence derives from an adult who received the AZD1222 COVID-19 vaccine. This sequence joins TRBV21-1 and TRBJ1-6; no DNA check was done on the table's D call, TRBD1. TRBV21-1 is shown as a pseudogene. The specimen was peripheral blood, collected 28 days after the second AZD1222 dose. The CDR3 coding sequence is TGTGCCAGCAGCCCCCGAGGGGACAGGGATTCACCCCTCCACTTT. As protein: CASSPRGDRDSPLHF.